The TCR beta chain described here comes from a study of blood T cell repertoires in COVID-19. Study summary: PBMCs, B-cell-depleted T cells, or T cells provided the cDNA or gDNA that made up the material.

Those enrolled, adults aged roughly 18 to 89 years, came from around 25 US areas. The recovered donors of Cohort 3 showed two negative PCRs, clearance, or symptom resolution. The CDR3 loop spans 14 amino acids. Trimming took off 4 bases at V and 8 bases at J, with 17 bases between the two ends. Germline V gene data show CDR1 as SGHRS and CDR2 as YFSETQ. Libraries were prepared by immunoSEQ multiplex PCR; TCRdb keeps only in-frame clonotypes and omits some of them. This sample has fewer than 250,000 clones, with around 84% found just once. The sequencing sample was made of PBMCs or T cells enriched from blood (not recorded which). The chain links TRBV5-1 to TRBJ2-3, with D possibly matching TRBD1 (7 bases). The sequence was obtained from a woman in her 30s who had recovered from COVID-19. CDR3 region: CASSREQGEVTQYF. The CDR3 region has the DNA TGCGCCAGCAGCAGAGAGCAGGGGGAGGTTACGCAGTATTTT.